Sequencing of this T cell receptor (beta chain) was carried out in a study of identical twins. MiXCR, run by TCRdb on the 5' RACE reads, gives a single entry per CDR3 protein. This table holds a few hundred thousand distinct CDR3 sequences, approximately 10% found once. The CDR3 contains 14 residues. V lost 2 bases and J 4 bases, leaving 9 bases between the germline ends. Germline CDR1 reads MNHEY; CDR2 reads SVGEGT. Study outcomes and limitations: In zero-insertion analyses, partial confounding could arise from invariant MAIT and iNKT cells. Fewer insertions were carried by abundant cord blood beta clonotypes, but none was seen in memory repertoires.

This clonotype was counted a single time. Antigen: not known. The data also belong to a second study, concerning yellow fever vaccine responses in identical twins.

The chain joins TRBV6-2 or TRBV6-3 to TRBJ1-5; D not certain. Sequencing was performed on PBMCs. This clonotype was obtained from a woman younger than 30 in good health. CDR3 protein: CASSYPGRNQPQHF. The CDR3 coding sequence is TGTGCCAGCAGTTACCCAGGACGAAATCAGCCCCAGCATTTT.